Listed here are 18 T cell receptor beta chains from one sample, sequenced in a study of CD8+ T cells in alopecia areata. Reverse transcribed after extraction, RNA yielded cDNA as the sequencing template. Data came from immunoSEQ multiplex PCR; TCRdb stores just in-frame clones and leaves some out. The sample has roughly 180,000 clones, roughly 59% seen once. Specimen: CD4+ T cells sorted from blood, collected at week 0. The origin of the receptors is a human donor with alopecia areata.

The rearrangement links TRBV4-3 to TRBJ2-5; possible D gene TRBD1, 6 bases. CDR1 LGHNA and CDR2 YSLEER come from the germline V gene. This CDR3 contains 14 residues. V shed 1 base and J shed 2 bases, with 8 bases lying between them. CDR3 amino acids: CASSQVTGQETQYF. In DNA, the CDR3 is TGCGCCAGCAGCCAAGTAACAGGGCAAGAGACCCAGTACTTC.

The chain couples TRBV15 to TRBJ2-1; D not resolved. Trimming cost V 5 bases and J 8 bases, with 16 bases left between them. CDR1 LNHNV and CDR2 YYDKDF come from the germline V gene (reference sequence). This CDR3 has 14 residues. The CDR3 spells CATSPNPSRDEQFF. The CDR3 DNA reads as TGTGCCACCAGCCCCAACCCCTCACGCGATGAGCAGTTCTTC.

The chain recombines TRBV27 with TRBJ2-2, with TRBD2 matching over 7 bases. J gave up 4 bases and V 8 bases, and 10 bases lay outside the gene matches. The V gene's germline CDR1 is MNHEY and CDR2 SMNVEV (reference sequence). The CDR3 spans 15 residues. CDR3 DNA sequence: TGTGCCAGCGGCCCTCGTGTAGCGGGCACCGGGGAGCTGTTTTTT. This translates into CASGPRVAGTGELFF.

CDR3 nucleotides: TGTGCCAGCGCGAGACAGGGGGCGTCGAATGAGCAGTTCTTC. The encoded protein is CASARQGASNEQFF. V is TRBV6-1 and J is TRBJ2-1; 10 bases align to TRBD1. Trimming removed 8 bases from V and 7 bases from J; junction bases left unmatched: 8. The CDR3 contains 14 residues. The germline gives CDR1 MNHNS, CDR2 SASEGT.

This rearrangement joins TRBV29-1 to TRBJ2-5; tentatively, D is TRBD1 (6 bases). CDR3 length: 12 residues. The germline V gene has CDR1 SQVTM and CDR2 ANQGSEA. Trimming removed 7 bases from V and 2 bases from J, with 11 bases in between. CDR3 protein: CSGGQRQETQYF. For the CDR3, the DNA is TGCAGCGGCGGACAGAGACAAGAGACCCAGTACTTC.

The CDR3 DNA reads as TGTGCCAGCAGTGCTGCGGGACTCGGTGAAAAACTGTTTTTT. It translates to CASSAAGLGEKLFF. The V gene is TRBV25-1, the J gene TRBJ1-4; maybe TRBD1 (5 bases). CDR1 is MGHDK and CDR2 is SYGVNS in the germline V gene. The CDR3 extends over 14 amino acids. The V end lost 4 bases, the J end lost 7 bases, and 13 bases lay between the germline ends.

This clone was found a few times. J is TRBJ2-6 and V is TRBV29-1; D remains unclear. CDR3 length: 15 residues. Trimming left V 2 bases short and J 3 bases short, with 11 bases between. The germline V gene has CDR1 SQVTM and CDR2 ANQGSEA. CDR3 nucleotides: TGCAGCGTTGAAACCCCCCCATTTGGGGCCAACGTCCTGACTTTC. Translated: CSVETPPFGANVLTF.

The V call is TRBV14, the J call TRBJ2-2; D is unclear. In germline, CDR1 is SGHDN, CDR2 FVKESK. The CDR3 spans 14 residues. V dropped 2 bases and J dropped 6 bases, with 10 bases sitting between them. CDR3 region: CASSQRNAAGELFF. The CDR3 bases are TGTGCCAGCAGCCAACGTAACGCGGCCGGGGAGCTGTTTTTT.

The J gene is TRBJ2-6, the V gene TRBV4-3, with D hard to call. V gave up 3 bases and J gave up 8 bases, with 8 bases separating them. The CDR3 contains 13 residues. The germline gives CDR1 LGHNA, CDR2 YSLEER. In DNA, the CDR3 is TGCGCCAGCAGCCATACCGATACCAACGTCCTGACTTTC. Translation gives CASSHTDTNVLTF.

The chain carries TRBV7-2 and TRBJ1-2; D is uncertain. The CDR3 runs to 12 residues. Germline V gene sequence: CDR1 SGHTA, CDR2 FQGNSA. Trimming cost V 5 bases and J 8 bases, with 12 bases left between them. The chain's CDR3 is CASSRRSHGYTF. CDR3 bases: TGTGCCAGCAGCCGTCGAAGTCACGGCTACACCTTC.

This chain links TRBV4-3 with TRBJ2-3; the D is unclear. This CDR3 has 17 residues. Trimming left V 1 base short and J 0 bases short, with 14 bases between. Germline V CDR1 and CDR2: LGHNA, YSLEER. DNA of the CDR3: TGCGCCAGCAGCCAAGCTCTCGTCGTTGCCAGCACAGATACGCAGTATTTT. Protein: CASSQALVVASTDTQYF.

V and J are TRBV30 and TRBJ2-7; D gene unclear. The CDR3 is 13 amino acids. The V end lost 4 bases, the J end lost 1 base, and 11 bases lay between the germline ends. In germline, CDR1 is GTSNPN, CDR2 SVGIG (reference sequence). This CDR3 reads CAWNPQNSYEQYF. In nucleotides, the CDR3 is TGTGCCTGGAACCCCCAGAATTCCTACGAGCAGTACTTC.

The table lists this clone with a few counts. This same CDR3 is encoded by further DNA sequences in the sample. The J gene is TRBJ1-6, the V gene TRBV5-1; 8 bases are shared with TRBD1. The CDR3 is 14 amino acids. Germline V gene lookup returns CDR1 SGHRS and CDR2 YFSETQ. Trimming at V came to 2 bases and at J to 6 bases, leaving 1 base not matched to a gene. Here the CDR3 reads CASSFGQGNSPLHF. In nucleotides, the CDR3 is TGCGCCAGCAGCTTTGGACAGGGTAATTCACCCCTCCACTTT.

This clone is a singleton in its sample. The chain couples TRBV6-5 to TRBJ2-7; 8 nucleotides match TRBD2. Trimming at V came to 5 bases and at J to 6 bases, leaving 3 bases not matched to a gene. The CDR3 totals 12 residues. Germline CDR1 MNHEY, CDR2 SVGAGI. The CDR3 DNA sequence: TGTGCCAGCAGTCCCCGGGAGGGCGAGCAGTACTTC. The encoded protein is CASSPREGEQYF.

This chain connects TRBV10-3 to TRBJ2-1; D gene uncertain. The germline gives CDR1 ENHRY, CDR2 SYGVKD. Trimming took 4 bases from V and 6 from J, leaving 10 bases between them. This CDR3 is built from 13 residues. The CDR3 bases are TGTGCCATCAGTGGTCTAGAGGCCAATGAGCAGTTCTTC. Translated: CAISGLEANEQFF.

This chain uses TRBV9 with TRBJ1-1; D unresolved. Between the trimmed V and J ends, which lost 0 bases and 3 bases, there was a span of 12 bases. CDR1 and CDR2 from the germline V gene are SGDLS and YYNGEE. This CDR3 spans 15 amino acids. For the CDR3, the DNA is TGTGCCAGCAGCGTAGAGGCGGCGGGCGACACTGAAGCTTTCTTT. The encoded protein is CASSVEAAGDTEAFF.

This clone has a handful of counts. The chain employs TRBV7-2 and TRBJ2-3; D ambiguous. CDR3 length: 17 amino acids. Germline CDR1 and CDR2: SGHTA and FQGNSA. The germline V and J ends were trimmed by 6 bases and 0 bases, with 19 bases remaining between them. The CDR3 sequence: CASRRSPVGSSTDTQYF. CDR3 DNA sequence: TGTGCCAGCAGACGCTCGCCCGTGGGTTCTAGCACAGATACGCAGTATTTT.

V and J are TRBV12-5 and TRBJ1-6; D is ambiguous. Trimming left V 1 base short and J 5 bases short, with 0 bases between. Per germline, CDR1 LGHNT and CDR2 FRNRAP. The CDR3 has 12 amino acids. For the CDR3, the DNA is TGTGCTAGTGGTTTGGATAATTCACCCCTCCACTTT. This codes for CASGLDNSPLHF.